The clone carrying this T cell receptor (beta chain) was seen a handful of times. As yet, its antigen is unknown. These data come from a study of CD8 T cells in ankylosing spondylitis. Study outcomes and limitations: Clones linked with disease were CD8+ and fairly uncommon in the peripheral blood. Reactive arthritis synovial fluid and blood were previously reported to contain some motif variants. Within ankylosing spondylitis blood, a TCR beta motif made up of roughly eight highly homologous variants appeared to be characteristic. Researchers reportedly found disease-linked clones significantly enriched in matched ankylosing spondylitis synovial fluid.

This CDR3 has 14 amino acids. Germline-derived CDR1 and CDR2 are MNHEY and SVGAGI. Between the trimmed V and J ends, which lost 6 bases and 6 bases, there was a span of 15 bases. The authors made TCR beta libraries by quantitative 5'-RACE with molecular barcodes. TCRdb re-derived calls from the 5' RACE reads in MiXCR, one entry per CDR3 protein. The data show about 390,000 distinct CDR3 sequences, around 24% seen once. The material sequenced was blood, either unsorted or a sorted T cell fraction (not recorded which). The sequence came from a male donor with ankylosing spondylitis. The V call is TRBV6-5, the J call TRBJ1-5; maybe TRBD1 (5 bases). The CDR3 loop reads CASSLLGARQPQHF. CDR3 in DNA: TGTGCCAGCAGCTTACTAGGGGCACGTCAGCCCCAGCATTTT.